The text below deals with one T cell receptor beta chain. The sample comes from a study of blood T cell repertoires in COVID-19. Study details: Acute and convalescent COVID-19 specimens originated in the United States, Italy and Spain. Sample material is recorded as cDNA or gDNA derived from T cells, B-cell-depleted T cells, or PBMCs.

Trimming stripped 5 bases from V and 9 bases from J, with 17 bases between. This CDR3 spans 13 amino acids. Germline loops: CDR1 MGHRA, CDR2 YSYEKL. Methods used by the authors: By means of reference gene primer amplification, nucleated cell counts were estimated. Assay used: immunoSEQ multiplex PCR; TCRdb lists only in-frame clones, some missing. That table gives V, J and clone size, and the DNA gave D and trimming. This sample has about 120,000 clones, with over 60% found just once. V is TRBV4-1 and J is TRBJ2-7; D perhaps matches TRBD1 (5 bases). This TCR derives from a woman older than 75 with acute or convalescent COVID-19. The sample taken for sequencing was peripheral blood. This CDR3 is CASSNPGFGGQYF. The CDR3 coding sequence is TGCGCCAGCAGCAACCCAGGGTTCGGTGGGCAGTACTTC.